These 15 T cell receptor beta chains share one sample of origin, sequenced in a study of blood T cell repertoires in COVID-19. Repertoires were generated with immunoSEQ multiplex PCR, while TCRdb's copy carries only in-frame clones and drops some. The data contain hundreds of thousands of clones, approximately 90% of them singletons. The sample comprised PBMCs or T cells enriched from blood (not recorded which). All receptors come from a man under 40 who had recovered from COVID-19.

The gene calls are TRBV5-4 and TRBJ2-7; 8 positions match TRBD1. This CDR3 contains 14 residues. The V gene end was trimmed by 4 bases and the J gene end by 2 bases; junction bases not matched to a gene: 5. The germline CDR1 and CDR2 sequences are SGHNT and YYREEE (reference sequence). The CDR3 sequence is CASSTGQGPYEQYF. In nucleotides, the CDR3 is TGTGCCAGCAGCACCGGACAGGGCCCCTACGAGCAGTACTTC. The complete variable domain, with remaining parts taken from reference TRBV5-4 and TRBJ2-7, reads ETGVTQSPTHLIKTRGQQVTLRCSSQSGHNTVSWYQQALGQGPQFIFQYYREEENGRGNFPPRFSGLQFPNYSSELNVNALELDDSALYLCASSTGQGPYEQYFGPGTRLTVT.

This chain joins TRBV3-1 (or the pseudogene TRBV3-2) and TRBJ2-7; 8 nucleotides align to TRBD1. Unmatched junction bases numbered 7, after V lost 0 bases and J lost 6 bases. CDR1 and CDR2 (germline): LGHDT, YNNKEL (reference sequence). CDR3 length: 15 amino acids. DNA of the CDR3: TGTGCCAGCAGCCAAGATTTTCCAGGGGGCGCCGAGCAGTACTTC. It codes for CASSQDFPGGAEQYF.

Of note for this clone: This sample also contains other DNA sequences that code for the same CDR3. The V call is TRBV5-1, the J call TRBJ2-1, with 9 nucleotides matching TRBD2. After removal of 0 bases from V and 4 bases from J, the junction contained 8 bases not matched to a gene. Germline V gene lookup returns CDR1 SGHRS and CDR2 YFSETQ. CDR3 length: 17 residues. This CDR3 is CASSLAGAGGGYNEQFF. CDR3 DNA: TGCGCCAGCAGCTTGGCAGGGGCGGGAGGGGGGTACAATGAGCAGTTCTTC.

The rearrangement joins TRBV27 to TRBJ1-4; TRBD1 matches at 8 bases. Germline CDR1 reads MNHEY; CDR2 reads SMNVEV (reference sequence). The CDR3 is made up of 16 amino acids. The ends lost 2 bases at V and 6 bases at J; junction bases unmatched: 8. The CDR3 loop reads CASSLKAQGADEKLFF. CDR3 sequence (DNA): TGTGCCAGCAGTTTAAAAGCTCAGGGGGCCGATGAAAAACTGTTTTTT.

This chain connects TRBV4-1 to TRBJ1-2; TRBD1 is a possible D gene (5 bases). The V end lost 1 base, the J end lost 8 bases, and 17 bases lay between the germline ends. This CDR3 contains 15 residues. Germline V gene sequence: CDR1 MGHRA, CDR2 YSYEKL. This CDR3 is CASSQVGGARQGYTF. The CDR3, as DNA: TGCGCCAGCAGCCAAGTAGGTGGGGCGAGGCAAGGCTACACCTTC.

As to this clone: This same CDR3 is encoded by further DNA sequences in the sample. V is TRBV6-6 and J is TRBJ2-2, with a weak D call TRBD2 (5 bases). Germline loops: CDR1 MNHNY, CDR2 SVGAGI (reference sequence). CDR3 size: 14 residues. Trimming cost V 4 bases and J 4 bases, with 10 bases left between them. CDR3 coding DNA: TGTGCCAGCAGTTCGGGATCAGGCACCGGGGAGCTGTTTTTT. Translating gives CASSSGSGTGELFF.

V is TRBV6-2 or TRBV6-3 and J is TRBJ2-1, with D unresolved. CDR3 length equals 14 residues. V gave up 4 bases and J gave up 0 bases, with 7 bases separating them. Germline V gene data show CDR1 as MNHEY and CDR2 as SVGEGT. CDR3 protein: CASSLVSSYNEQFF. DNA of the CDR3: TGTGCCAGCAGTTTGGTTAGCTCCTACAATGAGCAGTTCTTC.

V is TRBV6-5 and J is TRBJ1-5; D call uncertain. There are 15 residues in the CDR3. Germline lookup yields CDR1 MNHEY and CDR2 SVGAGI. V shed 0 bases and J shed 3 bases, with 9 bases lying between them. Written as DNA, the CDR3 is TGTGCCAGCAGTTACTCCGCTGGGCTCAATCAGCCCCAGCATTTT. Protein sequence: CASSYSAGLNQPQHF.

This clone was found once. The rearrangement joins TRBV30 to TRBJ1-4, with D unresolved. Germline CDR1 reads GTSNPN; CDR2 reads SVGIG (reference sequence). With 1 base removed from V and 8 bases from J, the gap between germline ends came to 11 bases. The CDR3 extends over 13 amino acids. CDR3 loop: CAWSGAAREKLFF. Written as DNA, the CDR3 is TGTGCCTGGAGTGGGGCCGCACGCGAAAAACTGTTTTTT.

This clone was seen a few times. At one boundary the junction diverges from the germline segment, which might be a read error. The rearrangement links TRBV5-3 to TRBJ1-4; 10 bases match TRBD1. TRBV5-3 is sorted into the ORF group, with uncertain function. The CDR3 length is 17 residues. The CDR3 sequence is CVRSLDRGSPTNEKLFF. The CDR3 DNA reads TGTGTCAGAAGCTTGGACAGGGGGTCCCCCACTAATGAAAAACTGTTTTTT.

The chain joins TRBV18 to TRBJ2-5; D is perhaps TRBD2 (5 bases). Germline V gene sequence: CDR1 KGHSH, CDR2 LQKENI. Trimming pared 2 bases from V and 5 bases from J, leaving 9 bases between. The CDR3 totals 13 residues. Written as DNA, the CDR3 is TGTGCCAGCTCACCATGGGAGTCGGAGACCCAGTACTTC. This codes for CASSPWESETQYF.

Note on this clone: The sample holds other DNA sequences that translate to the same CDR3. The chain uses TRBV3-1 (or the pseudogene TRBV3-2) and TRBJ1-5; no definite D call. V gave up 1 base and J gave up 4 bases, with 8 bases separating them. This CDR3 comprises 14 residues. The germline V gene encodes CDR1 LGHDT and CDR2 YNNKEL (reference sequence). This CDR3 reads CASSQAGSNQPQHF. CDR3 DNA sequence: TGTGCCAGCAGCCAAGCGGGTTCTAATCAGCCCCAGCATTTT.

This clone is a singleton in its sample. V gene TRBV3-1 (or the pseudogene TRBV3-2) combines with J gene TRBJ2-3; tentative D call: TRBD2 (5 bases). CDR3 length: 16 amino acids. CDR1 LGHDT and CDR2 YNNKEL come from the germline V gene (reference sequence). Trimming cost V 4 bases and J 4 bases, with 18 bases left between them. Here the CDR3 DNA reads TGTGCCAGCAGCCGGGAGTCAGGTTCGAACGCAGATACGCAGTATTTT. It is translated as CASSRESGSNADTQYF.

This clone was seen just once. CDR3 amino acids: CASSPPGLAGVEQFF. CDR3 coding DNA: TGTGCCAGCAGTCCTCCGGGACTAGCGGGAGTCGAGCAGTTCTTC. The V gene is TRBV2, the J gene TRBJ2-1; 14 bases are a match to TRBD2. With 5 bases clipped from V and 10 bases from J, the junction kept 7 bases outside the gene matches. The CDR3 length is 15 residues. The V gene's germline CDR1 is SNHLY and CDR2 FYNNEI.

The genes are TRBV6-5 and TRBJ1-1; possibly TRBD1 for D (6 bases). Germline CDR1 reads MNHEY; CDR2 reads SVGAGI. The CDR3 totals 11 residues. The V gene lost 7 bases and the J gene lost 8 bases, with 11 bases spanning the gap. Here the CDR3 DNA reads TGTGCCAGCATTGGACAGAGAGAAGCTTTCTTT. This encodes CASIGQREAFF.